These T cell receptor beta chains were read from a single sample in a study of CD8 T cell repertoires and HIV-1 epitope variants. Libraries were prepared by immunoSEQ multiplex PCR; TCRdb keeps only in-frame clonotypes and omits some of them. The repertoire includes over 90,000 clones, 60% to 80% of them detected once, and 20% to 30% sits in the top ten. The sequenced material came from uncultured baseline CD8+ T cells from peripheral blood mononuclear cells (PBMCs). These receptors all stem from a male donor with HIV. The CDR3 runs from the conserved cysteine through the conserved F or W. A D gene is named only where the DNA matches it firmly. Expanded clones get a size class; other rows say once, few or many, or leave the size out.

cdr3_aa	cdr3_nt	d_call	v_call	j_call	clone_size
CASSSSKGLQHEQFF	TGTGCCAGCAGTTCTTCAAAGGGACTACAGCATGAGCAGTTCTTC	TRBD2	TRBV28	TRBJ2-1	-
CASSYQGVTGELFF	TGTGCCAGCAGTTACCAGGGTGTAACCGGGGAGCTGTTTTTT	-	TRBV6-8	TRBJ2-2	-
CASSESWGPSYEQYF	TGCGCCAGCAGTGAGTCATGGGGTCCCTCCTACGAGCAGTACTTC	-	TRBV10-2	TRBJ2-7	-
CASSSGTYNSPLHF	TGTGCCAGCAGTTCCGGGACGTATAATTCACCCCTCCACTTT	-	TRBV27	TRBJ1-6	-
CASSRSDETQYF	TGTGCCAGCAGCCGAAGCGATGAAACGCAGTATTTT	-	TRBV7-8	TRBJ2-3	-
CASSFPGDIAGNTIYF	TGTGCCAGCAGCTTCCCCGGGGACATCGCTGGAAACACCATATATTTT	-	TRBV7-2	TRBJ1-3	few
CASSQDRHAYEQYF	TGCGCCAGCAGCCAAGATCGACACGCCTACGAGCAGTACTTC	-	TRBV4-3	TRBJ2-7	-
CASGSNQPQHF	TGTGCCAGCGGTAGCAATCAGCCCCAGCATTTT	-	TRBV28	TRBJ1-5	-
CASSAGQGQETQYF	TGCGCCAGCAGCGCCGGACAGGGCCAGGAGACCCAGTACTTC	TRBD1	TRBV5-1	TRBJ2-5	-
CAWSTRRTRGIYGYTF	TGTGCCTGGAGCACCCGGAGGACCCGAGGGATCTATGGCTACACCTTC	-	TRBV30	TRBJ1-2	few
CASSQRLDQPQHF	TGCGCCAGCAGCCAAAGGTTAGATCAGCCCCAGCATTTT	-	TRBV4-3	TRBJ1-5	few
CASTLIPAGSSYEQYF	TGTGCCAGCACCTTGATTCCAGCGGGGTCTTCCTACGAGCAGTACTTC	TRBD2	TRBV2	TRBJ2-7	-
CASSTTQGNHEQYF	TGCGCCAGCAGCACCACCCAGGGGAACCACGAGCAGTACTTC	-	TRBV5-1	TRBJ2-7	-
CAWSVRNNYGYTF	TGTGCCTGGAGTGTTAGGAATAACTATGGCTACACCTTC	-	TRBV30	TRBJ1-2	once
CASSEAGIGDEKLFF	TGTGCCAGCAGTGAGGCCGGGATAGGAGACGAAAAACTGTTTTTT	-	TRBV25-1	TRBJ1-4	-
CASRDFIPYEQYF	TGTGCCAGCCGGGACTTCATTCCCTACGAGCAGTACTTC	-	TRBV6-1	TRBJ2-7	-
CASSLGAGGEETQYF	TGCGCCAGCAGCTTGGGGGCAGGGGGCGAAGAGACCCAGTACTTC	TRBD1	TRBV5-1	TRBJ2-5	once
CASSVAPPGQSTYNEQFF	TGTGCCAGCAGCGTAGCACCTCCGGGACAGAGTACCTACAATGAGCAGTTCTTC	TRBD1	TRBV9	TRBJ2-1	-
CAWSASGVNEQFF	TGTGCCTGGAGTGCGTCAGGGGTCAATGAGCAGTTCTTC	-	TRBV30	TRBJ2-1	-
CASSPPYFGHNYGYTF	TGTGCCAGCAGCCCTCCTTATTTCGGCCATAACTATGGCTACACCTTC	-	TRBV6-6	TRBJ1-2	-
CASSPGGTDTQYF	TGTGCCAGCAGCCCGGGAGGCACAGATACGCAGTATTTT	-	TRBV7-9	TRBJ2-3	-
CASAGDAVGETQYF	TGTGCCAGCGCTGGTGACGCGGTGGGGGAGACCCAGTACTTC	-	TRBV5-6	TRBJ2-5	-
CASSGGWDTGELFF	TGTGCCAGCAGTGGGGGCTGGGACACCGGGGAGCTGTTTTTT	-	TRBV25-1	TRBJ2-2	-
CASSLVGGGDTQYF	TGCGCCAGCAGCTTGGTAGGTGGAGGCGATACGCAGTATTTT	-	TRBV5-1	TRBJ2-3	-
CASSPGLEGNEQFF	TGTGCCAGCAGCCCTGGCCTGGAGGGCAATGAGCAGTTCTTC	-	TRBV7-7	TRBJ2-1	-
CASSDGQGNEQYF	TGTGCCAGCAGTGATGGACAGGGGAACGAGCAGTACTTC	TRBD1	TRBV6-1	TRBJ2-7	-
CASSLLRFDEQYF	TGTGCCAGCAGTTTACTTAGGTTCGACGAGCAGTACTTC	-	TRBV27	TRBJ2-7	-
CASSPPGRGYEQYF	TGCGCCAGCAGCCCCCCGGGCCGAGGCTACGAGCAGTACTTC	-	TRBV4-1	TRBJ2-7	few
CASSLGQTRGTEAFF	TGCGCCAGCAGCTTGGGACAGACGCGGGGCACTGAAGCTTTCTTT	-	TRBV5-1	TRBJ1-1	-
CASSYSDRGYGYTF	TGTGCCAGCAGTTACTCTGACAGGGGCTATGGCTACACCTTC	TRBD1	TRBV6-5	TRBJ1-2	few
CASSPREISYEQYF	TGCGCCAGCAGCCCCCGTGAGATCTCCTACGAGCAGTACTTC	-	TRBV5-1	TRBJ2-7	-
CASSPTSGVGDTQYF	TGTGCCAGCAGTCCCACCTCCGGGGTGGGAGATACGCAGTATTTT	-	TRBV6-1	TRBJ2-3	-
CAWSVPLYRRGNYGYTF	TGTGCCTGGAGTGTCCCCCTTTACAGGAGAGGTAACTATGGCTACACCTTC	-	TRBV30	TRBJ1-2	-
CASSSKDTSYTF	TGTGCCAGCAGTTCAAAGGACACCTCCTACACCTTC	-	TRBV6-6	TRBJ1-2	-
CATSTGTASGYTF	TGTGCCACCTCGACCGGGACAGCGTCTGGCTACACCTTC	TRBD1	TRBV15	TRBJ1-2	-
CASSRSKGSTSGAKNIQYF	TGTGCCAGCAGCCGGAGTAAGGGGTCTACTAGCGGGGCGAAAAACATTCAGTACTTC	TRBD2	TRBV7-9	TRBJ2-4	-
CASSAGGVANTEAFF	TGCGCCAGCTCTGCGGGGGGGGTCGCTAACACTGAAGCTTTCTTT	-	TRBV5-1	TRBJ1-1	-
CASSPGSGSTYEQYF	TGTGCCAGCAGCCCAGGTAGCGGGAGTACCTACGAGCAGTACTTC	TRBD2	TRBV7-2	TRBJ2-7	-
CASSFGNEQYF	TGCGCCAGCAGTTTCGGGAACGAGCAGTACTTC	-	TRBV5-1	TRBJ2-7	-
CASSMGQKTDTQYF	TGTGCCAGCAGCATGGGACAAAAAACAGATACGCAGTATTTT	-	TRBV4-2	TRBJ2-3	few